The present T cell receptor (beta chain) was sequenced within a study of T cells of healthy individuals. TCRdb re-analysed the 5' RACE reads in MiXCR, keeping a single row per CDR3 protein. The repertoire holds about 82,000 distinct CDR3 sequences, with roughly 5% as singletons. With V trimmed by 3 bases and J by 2 bases, 1 base remained unmatched. The CDR3 contains 12 residues. In germline, CDR1 is DFQATT, CDR2 SNEGSKA (reference sequence). The receptor was derived from a female donor in good health. The rearrangement links TRBV20-1 to TRBJ2-7, with 7 bases lining up with TRBD1. DNA for the CDR3: TGCAGTGCTAGTCAGGGGGCCTACGAGCAGTACTTC. It specifies CSASQGAYEQYF.